The clone carrying this T cell receptor beta chain came up a few times. The protocol was immunoSEQ multiplex PCR, while the TCRdb copy is restricted to in-frame clones and leaves out a portion. The sample lists 70,000 to 100,000 clones; about 79% were seen once. The data belong to a study of blood T cell repertoires in COVID-19. Trimming left V 5 bases short and J 0 bases short, with 18 bases between. The CDR3 totals 16 residues. Germline CDR1 is SGHRS and CDR2 is YFSETQ. The V call is TRBV5-1, the J call TRBJ2-7; weak D call: TRBD2 (5 bases). This TCR derives from a woman between 50 and 59 years old with acute or convalescent COVID-19. The sequenced material came from peripheral blood. CDR3 region: CASSFFEGLGSYEQYF. DNA for the CDR3: TGCGCCAGCAGTTTTTTCGAGGGCTTAGGCTCCTACGAGCAGTACTTC.